This T cell receptor (beta chain) was profiled in a study of shared clonotypes between healthy human individuals. Overall study: Three plates were used per donor for CD4 naive, three for CD4 memory, two for CD8 naive and one for CD8 memory. Study-level results: In a handful of donors, roughly 5.2% of naive CD4 clonotypes appeared in common.

Sorted-subset replicate PCRs used 200 ng of genomic DNA. This amount corresponded to approximately 30,000 T cell genomes. Profiling relied on immunoSEQ multiplex PCR, and the TCRdb table lists in-frame clones only, not all of them. The sample records approximately 98,000 clones, 68% being singletons. Remarks on this clone: Its antigen is still unknown.

The CDR3 totals 15 residues. The V gene's germline CDR1 is SGHDN and CDR2 FVKESK. V was pared by 4 bases and J by 12 bases, with 22 bases between. The sequenced sample consisted of memory CD8+ T cells sorted from blood. Subset indicated: CD45RO+ cells pooled with CCR7-negative TemRA cells. The sequence was obtained from a young woman in good health. This chain links TRBV14 with TRBJ2-1, with D maybe TRBD2 (6 bases). The CDR3 region is CASSPEGRWGQGQFF. The CDR3, as DNA: TGTGCCAGCAGCCCCGAGGGGAGGTGGGGCCAAGGGCAGTTCTTC.